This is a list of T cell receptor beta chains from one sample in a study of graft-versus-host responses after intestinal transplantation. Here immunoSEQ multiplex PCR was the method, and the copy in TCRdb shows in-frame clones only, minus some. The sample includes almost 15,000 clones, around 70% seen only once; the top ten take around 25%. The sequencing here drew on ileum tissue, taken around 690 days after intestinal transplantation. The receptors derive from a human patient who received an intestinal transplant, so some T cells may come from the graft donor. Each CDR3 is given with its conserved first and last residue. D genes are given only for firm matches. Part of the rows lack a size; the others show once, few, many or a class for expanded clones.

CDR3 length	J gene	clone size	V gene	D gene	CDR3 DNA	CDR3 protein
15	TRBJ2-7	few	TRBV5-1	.	TGCGCCAGCAGCTCCGTGGGTAGCGCTGCCTACGAGCAGTACTTC	CASSSVGSAAYEQYF
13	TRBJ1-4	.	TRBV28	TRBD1	TGTGCCAGCAGTCCAGGGGGCGCGGAAAAACTGTTTTTT	CASSPGGAEKLFF
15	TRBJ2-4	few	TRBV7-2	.	TGTGCCAGCAGCTTAGAGGGGGGGACCAAAAACATTCAGTACTTC	CASSLEGGTKNIQYF
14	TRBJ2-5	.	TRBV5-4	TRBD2	TGTGCCAGCAGCTTGGGCGGGAGTTGGCAGACCCAGTACTTC	CASSLGGSWQTQYF
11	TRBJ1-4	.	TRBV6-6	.	TGTGCCAGCAGTTATGGGGGAGATCTGTTTTTT	CASSYGGDLFF
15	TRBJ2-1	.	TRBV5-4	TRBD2	TGTGCCAGCAGCTTGGTAGCGGGGGCAGGGAATGAGCAGTTCTTC	CASSLVAGAGNEQFF
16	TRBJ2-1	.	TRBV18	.	TGTGCCAGCTCACCACCGAATTGGGCAGGCAGAGGTGAGCAGTTCTTC	CASSPPNWAGRGEQFF
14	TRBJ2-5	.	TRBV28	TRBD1	TGTGCCAGCAGTTTGGGACAGGGGGAAGAGACCCAGTACTTC	CASSLGQGEETQYF
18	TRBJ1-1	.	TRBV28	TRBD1	TGTGCCAGCAGTTTAGCCATACAACGACAGGGGATGAACACTGAAGCTTTCTTT	CASSLAIQRQGMNTEAFF
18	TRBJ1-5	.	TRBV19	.	TGTGCCAGTAGTATTCGGAACAGGGCGGACCTCGGCAATCAGCCCCAGCATTTT	CASSIRNRADLGNQPQHF
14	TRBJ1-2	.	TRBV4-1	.	TGCGCCAGCAGCCAAGGGGGGTTAGGCTATGGCTACACCTTC	CASSQGGLGYGYTF
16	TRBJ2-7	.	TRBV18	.	TGTGCCAGCTCACCAGGTGGGAAGGGGGAACCCTACGAGCAGTACTTC	CASSPGGKGEPYEQYF
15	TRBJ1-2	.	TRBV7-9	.	TGTGCCAGCAGCTTAGTTCTACAGGCGGCCTATGGCTACACCTTC	CASSLVLQAAYGYTF
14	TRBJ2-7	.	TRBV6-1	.	TGTGCCAGCAGTGACTGGGACGGAGCCTACGAGCAGTACTTC	CASSDWDGAYEQYF
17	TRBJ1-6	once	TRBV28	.	TGTGCCAGCAGTTTAGGGGGCCTCTTCTCCTATAATTCACCCCTCCACTTT	CASSLGGLFSYNSPLHF
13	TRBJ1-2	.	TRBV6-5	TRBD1	TGTACCTGGACAGGAGAACTTAACTATGGCTACACCTTC	CTWTGELNYGYTF
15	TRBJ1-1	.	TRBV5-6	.	TGTGCCAGCAGCTCCACAGGGCGGTTGAACACTGAAGCTTTCTTT	CASSSTGRLNTEAFF
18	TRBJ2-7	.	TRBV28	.	TGTGCCAGCAGTTTATCCTCGGGGGCCGGACGCGGTTCCTACGAGCAGTACTTC	CASSLSSGAGRGSYEQYF
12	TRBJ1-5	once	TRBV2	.	TGTGTCAGCAGCCATCGTAATCAGCCCCAGCATTTT	CVSSHRNQPQHF
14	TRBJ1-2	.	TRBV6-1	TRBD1	TGTGCCAGCAGGGCAAACCGGGACAGCGATGGCTACACCTTC	CASRANRDSDGYTF
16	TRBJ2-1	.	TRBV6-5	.	TGTGCCAGCAGTTACTCGGTGACAACCTCCTACAATGAGCAGTTCTTC	CASSYSVTTSYNEQFF
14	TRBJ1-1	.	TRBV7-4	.	TGTGCCAGCAGCTTTGTGGGGAGGGAAACTGAAGCTTTCTTT	CASSFVGRETEAFF
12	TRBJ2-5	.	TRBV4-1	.	TGCGCCAGCAGCCAAGATCGCGGGACCCAGTACTTC	CASSQDRGTQYF
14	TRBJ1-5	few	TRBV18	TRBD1	TGTGCCAGCTCACCACAGGGGGCCGATCAGCCCCAGCATTTT	CASSPQGADQPQHF
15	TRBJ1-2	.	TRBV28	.	TGTGCCAGCAGTTCCAGACTAGGGAGGGACTATGGCTACACCTTC	CASSSRLGRDYGYTF
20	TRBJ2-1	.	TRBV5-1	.	TGCGCCAGCAGCTTCGGTTTGATTATTCGGGAAGCGGTACCCTACAATGAGCAGTTCTTC	CASSFGLIIREAVPYNEQFF
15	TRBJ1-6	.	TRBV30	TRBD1	TGTGCCTGGTCTTCAGACAGGGGGCCTTATTCACCCCTCCACTTT	CAWSSDRGPYSPLHF
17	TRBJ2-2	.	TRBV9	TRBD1	TGTGCCAGCAGCGTAGACCCCGGGACAGGGAACACCGGGGAGCTGTTTTTT	CASSVDPGTGNTGELFF
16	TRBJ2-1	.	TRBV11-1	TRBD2	TGTGCCAGCAGCTTAGGGACTAGCGGGAGGGCCGGTGAGCAGTTCTTC	CASSLGTSGRAGEQFF
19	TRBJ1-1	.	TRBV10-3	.	TGTGCCAACGAAAGGGGACTCCGGGACGGAACTTGTATGAACACTGAAGCTTTCTTT	CANERGLRDGTCMNTEAFF
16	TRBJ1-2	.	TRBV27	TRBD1	TGTGCCAGCAAACCCCGGGACAGACTATCTAACTATGGCTACACCTTC	CASKPRDRLSNYGYTF
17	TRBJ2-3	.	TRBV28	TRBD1	TGTGCCAGCAGTTTAGAGGACAGGATGGTAGGGACAGATACGCAGTATTTT	CASSLEDRMVGTDTQYF
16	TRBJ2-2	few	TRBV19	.	TGTGCCAGTAGCCCCTTACTCGCGGCGAACACCGGGGAGCTGTTTTTT	CASSPLLAANTGELFF
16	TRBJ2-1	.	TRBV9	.	TGTGCCAGCAGCGTAGTAATAAGGGGGGCCTATACTGAGCAGTTCTTC	CASSVVIRGAYTEQFF
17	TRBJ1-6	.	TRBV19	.	TGTGCCAGTAGTGGCTTCAGCCTCAGGGGCTATAATTCACCCCTCCACTTT	CASSGFSLRGYNSPLHF
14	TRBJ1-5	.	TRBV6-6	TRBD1	TGTGCCAGCAGTCCAGGGACAGATAATCAGCCCCAGCATTTT	CASSPGTDNQPQHF
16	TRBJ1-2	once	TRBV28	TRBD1	TGTGCCAGCAGTTTCGAGGGACAGGGAACTAACTATGGCTACACCTTC	CASSFEGQGTNYGYTF
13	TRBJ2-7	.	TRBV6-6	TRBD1	TGTGCCACCAGCCGGGACAGGGGTTACGAGCAGTACTTC	CATSRDRGYEQYF
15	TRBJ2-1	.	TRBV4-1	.	TGCGCCAGCAGCCGAGGTACGAGCTCCTACAATGAGCAGTTCTTC	CASSRGTSSYNEQFF
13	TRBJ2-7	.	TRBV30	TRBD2	TGTGCCTGGATCTCAGCGGGAGGTTACGAGCAGTACTTC	CAWISAGGYEQYF
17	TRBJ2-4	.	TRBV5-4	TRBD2	TGTGCCAGCAGCTCGCCTACTAGCGGACTAGCCAAAAACATTCAGTACTTC	CASSSPTSGLAKNIQYF